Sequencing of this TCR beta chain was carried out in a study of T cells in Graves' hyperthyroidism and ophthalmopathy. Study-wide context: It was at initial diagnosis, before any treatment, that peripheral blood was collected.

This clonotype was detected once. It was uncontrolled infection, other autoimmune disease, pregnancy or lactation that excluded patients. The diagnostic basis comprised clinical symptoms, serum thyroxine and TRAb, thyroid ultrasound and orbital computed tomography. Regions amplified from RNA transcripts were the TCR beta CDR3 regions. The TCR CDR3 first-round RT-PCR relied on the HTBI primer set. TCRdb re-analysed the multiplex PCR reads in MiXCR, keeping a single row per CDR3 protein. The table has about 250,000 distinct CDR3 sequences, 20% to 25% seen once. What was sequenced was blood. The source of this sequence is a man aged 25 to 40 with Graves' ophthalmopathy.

The CDR3 DNA is TGCGCCAGCAGCCAAGAGGGGGGCTATGAGCAGTTCTTC. Residues: CASSQEGGYEQFF. The V call is TRBV4-1, the J call TRBJ2-1; D is possibly TRBD1 or TRBD2 (6 bases each). The CDR3 has 13 residues. Germline V gene data show CDR1 as MGHRA and CDR2 as YSYEKL. The V end lost 0 bases, the J end lost 8 bases, and 8 bases lay between the germline ends.